This TCR beta chain derives from a study of CD8 T cells in ankylosing spondylitis. Study results and limitations: Disease-linked clones had a CD8+ phenotype and relatively low frequency in peripheral blood. Reportedly, disease-linked clones are significantly enriched in ankylosing spondylitis patients' matched synovial fluid.

A quantitative 5'-RACE method, one with molecular barcodes, was used to make TCR beta libraries. TCRdb reanalysed the 5' RACE reads using MiXCR and keeps one entry per CDR3 protein. Here the sample spans more than 150,000 distinct CDR3 sequences, around a sixth being singletons. The germline V gene encodes CDR1 SQVTM and CDR2 ANQGSEA. V shed 7 bases and J shed 3 bases, with 10 bases lying between them. This CDR3 comprises 11 residues. This clonotype was seen a handful of times. Its specificity is unknown. The chain carries TRBV29-1 and TRBJ2-7; D not certain. This clonotype was sampled from a male donor between 5 and 29 years old with ankylosing spondylitis or in good health (not recorded which). Sequenced sample: blood, either unsorted or a sorted T cell fraction (not recorded which). This chain's CDR3 is CSAILGYEQYV. In DNA form, the CDR3 reads TGCAGCGCCATACTCGGCTACGAGCAGTACGTC.